The sequence of this T cell receptor beta chain was determined in a study of glioma-infiltrating T cells. A few counts support this clonotype. The antigen remains unidentified. Amplification of TCR alpha and beta CDR3 regions from RNA used iRepertoire nested multiplex PCR. For one-step reverse transcription and amplification, roughly 95-400 ng of tissue mRNA or PBMC total RNA was used. MiXCR was run by TCRdb on the multiplex PCR reads, yielding one entry per CDR3 protein. The sample has more than 110,000 distinct CDR3 sequences, approximately 39% seen once; the top ten hold 20% to 25%. The CDR3 is made up of 15 amino acids. Unmatched junction bases numbered 3, after V lost 2 bases and J lost 0 bases. Germline V gene lookup returns CDR1 MNHNY and CDR2 SVGAGI (reference sequence). Study-level results: Above-expected tissue-blood divergence occurred in all gliomas, most in low-grade ones.

The clonotype originates from a human donor with low-grade glioma or glioblastoma, undergoing nonglioma brain surgery, or in good health (not recorded which). The chain is built from TRBV6-6 and TRBJ1-1, with TRBD1 identical over 7 bases. The sample taken for sequencing was glioma tissue, nonneoplastic brain tissue, or PBMCs (not recorded which). As DNA, the CDR3 is TGTGCCAGCAGTTACGACAGGGCGGTGAACACTGAAGCTTTCTTT. Translating gives CASSYDRAVNTEAFF.